The 20 T cell receptor beta chains presented below share a single source sample, sequenced in a study of blood T cell repertoires in COVID-19. The assay was immunoSEQ multiplex PCR, and TCRdb's table has in-frame clones only and misses some. The sample includes approximately 60,000 clones, more than 60% of them seen just once. The sequenced sample consisted of peripheral blood. Receptors were obtained from a man between 60 and 75 years old with acute or convalescent COVID-19.

This chain joins TRBV19 and TRBJ2-5; 7 bases align to TRBD2. The CDR3 is made up of 15 amino acids. CDR1 is LNHDA, CDR2 SQIVND, per germline (reference sequence). Losses at the gene ends were 1 base for V and 1 base for J; bases not matched to a gene: 3. The CDR3 here is CASSIGTSAQETQYF. Written as DNA, the CDR3 is TGTGCCAGTAGTATAGGAACTAGCGCCCAAGAGACCCAGTACTTC.

The J gene is TRBJ1-5, the V gene TRBV19; 10 nucleotides align to TRBD1. Trimming at V came to 1 base and at J to 7 bases, leaving 4 bases not matched to a gene. CDR1 LNHDA and CDR2 SQIVND come from the germline V gene (reference sequence). The CDR3 extends over 15 amino acids. The CDR3 region has the DNA TGTGCCAGTAGTATAGGCGGGGACAGGGGACAGCCCCAGCATTTT. Its protein is CASSIGGDRGQPQHF.

The chain employs TRBV19 and TRBJ2-1; no reliable D call. Per the germline V gene, CDR1 is LNHDA and CDR2 is SQIVND (reference sequence). Trimming cost V 6 bases and J 2 bases, with 14 bases left between them. The CDR3 consists of 15 residues. The CDR3 protein is CASSPTYLTYNEQFF. The CDR3 DNA reads as TGTGCCAGTAGCCCGACATATTTGACCTACAATGAGCAGTTCTTC.

The chain combines TRBV2 with TRBJ1-5; 7 positions match TRBD1. V shed 5 bases and J 7 bases; nucleotides not matched to a gene: 5. The CDR3 is 13 residues long. Germline loops: CDR1 SNHLY, CDR2 FYNNEI. The CDR3 bases are TGTGCCAGCAGTAGACAGGGTCGGCAGCCCCAGCATTTT. Translated, it gives CASSRQGRQPQHF.

The rearrangement uses TRBV6-2 or TRBV6-3 and TRBJ2-1, with 12 bases aligning to TRBD2. Germline values: CDR1 MNHEY, CDR2 SVGEGT. The trim removed 2 bases at V and 13 bases at J, leaving 9 bases unmatched. The CDR3 extends over 15 amino acids. The DNA for the CDR3 is TGTGCCAGCAGTTACGCACCCGGGACTAGCGGGCCTCAGTTCTTC. It yields the protein CASSYAPGTSGPQFF.

The V call is TRBV5-1, the J call TRBJ2-2; D is unresolved. Trimming stripped 7 bases from V and 1 base from J, with 5 bases between. The length of the CDR3 is 12 residues. The germline gives CDR1 SGHRS, CDR2 YFSETQ. CDR3 loop: CASEENTGELFF. In nucleotides, the CDR3 is TGCGCCAGCGAGGAGAACACCGGGGAGCTGTTTTTT.

The chain links TRBV7-9 to TRBJ2-7; 9 nucleotides agree with TRBD2. Looked up from germline, CDR1 is SEHNR and CDR2 is FQNEAQ (reference sequence). This CDR3 is built from 15 residues. The ends lost 5 bases at V and 4 bases at J; junction bases unmatched: 9. CDR3 sequence: CASSTVNLAGYEQYF. CDR3 nucleotide sequence: TGTGCCAGCAGCACTGTAAATCTAGCGGGATACGAGCAGTACTTC.

This clone was found a few times. The chain couples TRBV5-1 to TRBJ1-3; 8 bases line up with TRBD1. Germline-derived CDR1 and CDR2 are SGHRS and YFSETQ. The CDR3 is made up of 17 amino acids. V was clipped by 4 bases and J by 3 bases; unmatched bases: 12. The CDR3 DNA reads as TGCGCCAGCAGCCTGCGCATTTCAGGGGGCTTTGGAAACACCATATATTTT. It translates to CASSLRISGGFGNTIYF.

A few counts support this clone. This chain uses TRBV12-3 or TRBV12-4 with TRBJ1-1; unclear D gene. V lost 5 bases to trimming and J lost 6 bases, with 13 bases between them. The CDR3 is 13 amino acids. CDR3 sequence: CASSPGSPPEAFF. In nucleotides, the CDR3 is TGTGCCAGCAGTCCCGGGTCTCCCCCTGAAGCTTTCTTT.

The chain links TRBV5-4 to TRBJ1-2, with a tentative D call TRBD1 (6 bases). V was shortened by 2 bases and J by 3 bases, with 14 bases between the two germline ends. Germline V gene sequence: CDR1 SGHNT, CDR2 YYREEE (reference sequence). This CDR3 has 15 residues. CDR3 DNA: TGTGCCAGCAGCTTAGGGGGGGTCTGGGACTATGGCTACACCTTC. The encoded protein is CASSLGGVWDYGYTF.

This chain links TRBV4-1 with TRBJ2-7, with D possibly being TRBD1 (5 bases). Trimming took 6 bases from V and 3 from J, leaving 24 bases between them. Per the germline V gene, CDR1 is MGHRA and CDR2 is YSYEKL. This CDR3 contains 17 residues. The CDR3, as DNA: TGCGCCAGCAGTCCAACATTACGCCGGGTCGACAGCTACGAGCAGTACTTC. Its translation: CASSPTLRRVDSYEQYF.

V and J are TRBV9 and TRBJ2-1; 8 bases map to TRBD2. V lost 0 bases to trimming and J lost 4 bases; unmatched junction nucleotides: 3. CDR3 length: 15 residues. Germline CDR1 reads SGDLS; CDR2 reads YYNGEE. The CDR3 spells CASSVGVAGYNEQFF. Here the CDR3 DNA reads TGTGCCAGCAGCGTAGGGGTAGCGGGGTACAATGAGCAGTTCTTC. Supplemented by reference TRBV9 and TRBJ2-1, the full variable domain reads DSGVTQTPKHLITATGQRVTLRCSPRSGDLSVYWYQQSLDQGLQFLIQYYNGEERAKGNILERFSAQQFPDLHSELNLSSLELGDSALYFCASSVGVAGYNEQFFGPGTRLTVL.

The gene calls are TRBV7-3 and TRBJ2-2, with TRBD1 identical over 9 bases. Germline CDR1 SGHTA, CDR2 FQGTGA. CDR3 size: 18 residues. Unmatched junction bases numbered 11, after V lost 5 bases and J lost 1 base. CDR3 loop: CASSLRQQGALNTGELFF. The CDR3 nucleotides read TGTGCCAGCAGCCTACGTCAACAGGGGGCGCTGAACACCGGGGAGCTGTTTTTT. Looking up the rest from reference TRBV7-3 and TRBJ2-2 gives the full variable domain: GAGVSQTPSNKVTEKGKYVELRCDPISGHTALYWYRQSLGQGPEFLIYFQGTGAADDSGLPNDRFFAVRPEGSVSTLKIQRTERGDSAVYLCASSLRQQGALNTGELFFGEGSRLTVL.

This rearrangement joins TRBV2 to TRBJ1-2; TRBD1 matches 11 bases. The CDR3 has 15 residues. From germline, CDR1 is SNHLY and CDR2 FYNNEI. Trimming cost V 4 bases and J 6 bases; bases outside gene matches: 7. The CDR3 region is CASSGRTGGADGYTF. The CDR3 region has the DNA TGTGCCAGCAGTGGAAGGACAGGGGGCGCGGATGGCTACACCTTC.

The chain couples TRBV5-4 to TRBJ2-5, with D perhaps matching TRBD2 (5 bases). The V end lost 5 bases, the J end lost 0 bases, and 8 bases lay between the germline ends. Per the germline V gene, CDR1 is SGHNT and CDR2 is YYREEE (reference sequence). The CDR3 runs to 13 residues. The DNA for the CDR3 is TGTGCCAGCAGTTGGACTCACCAAGAGACCCAGTACTTC. Residues: CASSWTHQETQYF.

The rearrangement joins TRBV27 to TRBJ1-5; D not resolved. This CDR3 spans 13 amino acids. Germline CDR1 is MNHEY and CDR2 is SMNVEV (reference sequence). V dropped 2 bases and J dropped 4 bases, with 6 bases sitting between them. The CDR3 region is CASSLQRNQPQHF. As DNA, the CDR3 is TGTGCCAGCAGTTTACAGAGGAATCAGCCCCAGCATTTT.

The chain is built from TRBV2 and TRBJ2-2; 10 bases align to TRBD2. The V and J ends lost 2 bases and 7 bases, in that order; junction bases with no gene match: 7. Germline V lookup: CDR1 SNHLY, CDR2 FYNNEI. The CDR3 contains 16 residues. The CDR3 loop reads CASSERSGRAIGELFF. DNA of the CDR3: TGTGCCAGCAGTGAAAGAAGCGGGAGGGCCATCGGGGAGCTGTTTTTT.

This chain links TRBV29-1 with TRBJ2-2, with 14 positions matching TRBD2. V gave up 5 bases and J gave up 7 bases; unmatched junction bases: 15. Germline loops: CDR1 SQVTM, CDR2 ANQGSEA. The CDR3 runs to 18 residues. The CDR3 region is CSVLFGLAGGLGGGELFF. The CDR3 DNA reads TGCAGCGTTCTATTCGGACTAGCGGGAGGTTTGGGTGGCGGGGAGCTGTTTTTT.

The chain joins TRBV28 to TRBJ1-5; D call uncertain. Germline CDR1 is MDHEN and CDR2 is SYDVKM. V dropped 3 bases and J dropped 3 bases, with 3 bases sitting between them. The CDR3 sequence is 12 residues long. CDR3 region: CASSFYNQPQHF. DNA for the CDR3: TGTGCCAGCAGTTTTTACAATCAGCCCCAGCATTTT.

This chain connects TRBV7-9 to TRBJ2-4; a weak D match, TRBD1 (5 bases). The CDR3 is made up of 15 amino acids. The V gene lost 0 bases and the J gene lost 5 bases, with 11 bases spanning the gap. CDR1 and CDR2 (germline): SEHNR, FQNEAQ (reference sequence). CDR3 region: CASSLASSQENIQYF. The CDR3 DNA reads as TGTGCCAGCAGCTTAGCAAGTTCACAGGAAAACATTCAGTACTTC.